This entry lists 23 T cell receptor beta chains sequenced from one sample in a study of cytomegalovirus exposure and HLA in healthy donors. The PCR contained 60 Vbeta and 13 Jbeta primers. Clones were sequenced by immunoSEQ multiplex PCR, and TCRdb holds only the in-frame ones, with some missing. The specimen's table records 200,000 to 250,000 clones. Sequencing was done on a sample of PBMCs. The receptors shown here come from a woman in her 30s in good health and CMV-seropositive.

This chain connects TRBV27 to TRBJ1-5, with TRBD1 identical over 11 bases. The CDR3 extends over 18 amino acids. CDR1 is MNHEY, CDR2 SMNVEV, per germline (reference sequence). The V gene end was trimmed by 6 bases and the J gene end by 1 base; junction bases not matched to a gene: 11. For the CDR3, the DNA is TGTGCCAGCAGGGGTTCGGGACAGGGGGTCGGGAGCAATCAGCCCCAGCATTTT. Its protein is CASRGSGQGVGSNQPQHF.

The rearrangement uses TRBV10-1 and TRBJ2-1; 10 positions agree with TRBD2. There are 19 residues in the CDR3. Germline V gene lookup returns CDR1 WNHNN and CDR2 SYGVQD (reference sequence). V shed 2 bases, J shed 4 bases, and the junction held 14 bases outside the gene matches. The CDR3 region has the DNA TGCGCCAGCAGTGAGACGGGCACTAGCGGGAATGGGAAATACAATGAGCAGTTCTTC. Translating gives CASSETGTSGNGKYNEQFF.

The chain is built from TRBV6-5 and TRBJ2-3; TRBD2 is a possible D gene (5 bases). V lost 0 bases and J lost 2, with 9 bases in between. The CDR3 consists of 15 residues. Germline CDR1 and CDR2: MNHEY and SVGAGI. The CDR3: CASSYSEGDTDTQYF. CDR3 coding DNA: TGTGCCAGCAGTTACTCTGAGGGAGACACAGATACGCAGTATTTT.

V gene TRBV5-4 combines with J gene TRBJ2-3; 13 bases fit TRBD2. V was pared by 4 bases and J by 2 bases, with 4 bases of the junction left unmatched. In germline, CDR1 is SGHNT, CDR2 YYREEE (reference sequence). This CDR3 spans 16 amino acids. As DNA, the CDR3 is TGTGCCAGCAGCAGTGGGACTAGCGGGGTCACAGATACGCAGTATTTT. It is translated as CASSSGTSGVTDTQYF.

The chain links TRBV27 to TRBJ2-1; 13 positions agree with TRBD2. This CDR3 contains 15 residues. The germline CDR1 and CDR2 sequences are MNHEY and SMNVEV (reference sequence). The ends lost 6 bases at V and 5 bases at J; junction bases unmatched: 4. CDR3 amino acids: CASSRGTSGNNEQFF. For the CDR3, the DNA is TGTGCCAGCAGCCGCGGGACTAGCGGGAACAATGAGCAGTTCTTC.

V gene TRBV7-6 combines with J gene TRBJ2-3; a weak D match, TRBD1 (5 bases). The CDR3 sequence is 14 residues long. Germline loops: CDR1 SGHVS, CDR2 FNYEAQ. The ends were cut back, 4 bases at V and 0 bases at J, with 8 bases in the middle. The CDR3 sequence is CASSWGPSTDTQYF. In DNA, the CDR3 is TGTGCCAGCAGCTGGGGCCCTAGCACAGATACGCAGTATTTT.

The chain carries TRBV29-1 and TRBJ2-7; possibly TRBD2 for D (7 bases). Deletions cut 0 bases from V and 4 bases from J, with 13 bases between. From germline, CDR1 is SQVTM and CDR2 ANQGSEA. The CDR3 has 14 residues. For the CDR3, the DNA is TGCAGCGTTGAAGAACGGGGGGCGGGTTACGAGCAGTACTTC. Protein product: CSVEERGAGYEQYF.

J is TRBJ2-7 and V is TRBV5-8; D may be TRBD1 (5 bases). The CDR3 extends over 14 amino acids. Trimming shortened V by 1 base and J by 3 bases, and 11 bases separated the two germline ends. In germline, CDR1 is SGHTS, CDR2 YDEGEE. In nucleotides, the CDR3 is TGTGCCAGCAGCTTGTTTCAGGGCCTCTACGAGCAGTACTTC. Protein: CASSLFQGLYEQYF.

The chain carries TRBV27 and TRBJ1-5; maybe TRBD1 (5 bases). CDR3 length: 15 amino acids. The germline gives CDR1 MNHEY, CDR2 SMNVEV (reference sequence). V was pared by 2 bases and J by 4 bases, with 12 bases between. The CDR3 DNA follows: TGTGCCAGCAGTTTAGTAAGGGGATGGAATCAGCCCCAGCATTTT. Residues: CASSLVRGWNQPQHF.

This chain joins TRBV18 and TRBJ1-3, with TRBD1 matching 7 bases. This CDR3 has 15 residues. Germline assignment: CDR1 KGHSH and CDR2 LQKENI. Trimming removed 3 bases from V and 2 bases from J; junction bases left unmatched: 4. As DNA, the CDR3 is TGTGCCAGCTCACCCCAGGGGGGTCCTGGAAACACCATATATTTT. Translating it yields CASSPQGGPGNTIYF.

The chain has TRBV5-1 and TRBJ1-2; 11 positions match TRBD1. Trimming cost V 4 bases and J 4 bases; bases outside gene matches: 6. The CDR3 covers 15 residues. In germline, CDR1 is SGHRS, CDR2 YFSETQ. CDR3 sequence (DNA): TGCGCCAGCAGCGCCACCGGGACAGGGGGCTATGGCTACACCTTC. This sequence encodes CASSATGTGGYGYTF.

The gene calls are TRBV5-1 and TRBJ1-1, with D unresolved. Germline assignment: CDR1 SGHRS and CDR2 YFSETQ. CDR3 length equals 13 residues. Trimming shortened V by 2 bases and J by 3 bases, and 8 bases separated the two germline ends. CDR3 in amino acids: CASSFYGDTEAFF. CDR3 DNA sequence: TGCGCCAGCAGCTTTTACGGGGACACTGAAGCTTTCTTT.

In DNA form, the CDR3 reads TGTGCCAGCAGTTACGCGACCTCTGGAGACTATGGCTACACCTTC. Translation gives CASSYATSGDYGYTF. V usage is TRBV6-5 and J usage is TRBJ1-2; D not certain. The V and J ends lost 2 bases and 3 bases respectively, with 13 bases between them. CDR3 length equals 15 residues. Looked up from germline, CDR1 is MNHEY and CDR2 is SVGAGI.

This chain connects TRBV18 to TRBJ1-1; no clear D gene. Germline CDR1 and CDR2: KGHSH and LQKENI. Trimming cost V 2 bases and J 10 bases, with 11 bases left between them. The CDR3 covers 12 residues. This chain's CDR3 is CASSPRTDRAFF. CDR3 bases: TGTGCCAGCTCACCAAGAACAGACCGAGCTTTCTTT. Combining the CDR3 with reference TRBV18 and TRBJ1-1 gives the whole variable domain NAGVMQNPRHLVRRRGQEARLRCSPMKGHSHVYWYRQLPEEGLKFMVYLQKENIIDESGMPKERFSAEFPKEGPSILRIQQVVRGDSAAYFCASSPRTDRAFFGQGTRLTVV.

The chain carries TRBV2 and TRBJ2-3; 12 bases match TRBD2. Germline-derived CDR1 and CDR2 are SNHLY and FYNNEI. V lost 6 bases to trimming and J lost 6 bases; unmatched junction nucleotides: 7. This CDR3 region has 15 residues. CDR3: CASRGSLAGGDTQYF. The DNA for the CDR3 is TGTGCCAGCAGGGGGTCCCTAGCGGGAGGGGATACGCAGTATTTT.

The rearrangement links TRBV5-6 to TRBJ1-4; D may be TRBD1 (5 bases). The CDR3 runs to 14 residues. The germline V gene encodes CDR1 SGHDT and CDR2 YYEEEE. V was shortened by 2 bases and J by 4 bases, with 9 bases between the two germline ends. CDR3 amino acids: CASSFYDSNEKLFF. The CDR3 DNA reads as TGTGCCAGCAGCTTTTATGACAGTAATGAAAAACTGTTTTTT. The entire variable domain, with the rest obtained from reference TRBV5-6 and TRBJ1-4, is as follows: DAGVTQSPTHLIKTRGQQVTLRCSPKSGHDTVSWYQQALGQGPQFIFQYYEEEERQRGNFPDRFSGHQFPNYSSELNVNALLLGDSALYLCASSFYDSNEKLFFGSGTQLSVL.

CDR3 DNA: TGCAGCTTCGGACAGGGGAAGGGCGAAAAACTGTTTTTT. This sequence encodes CSFGQGKGEKLFF. The chain combines TRBV29-1 with TRBJ1-4; TRBD1 aligns across 9 bases. Germline V lookup: CDR1 SQVTM, CDR2 ANQGSEA. V lost 8 bases and J lost 8; bases outside the gene matches: 9. This CDR3 contains 13 residues.

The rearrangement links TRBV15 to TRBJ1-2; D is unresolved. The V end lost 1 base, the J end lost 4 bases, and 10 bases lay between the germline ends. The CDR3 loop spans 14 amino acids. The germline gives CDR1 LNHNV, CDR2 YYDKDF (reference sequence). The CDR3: CATSRGAESYGYTF. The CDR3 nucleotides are TGTGCCACCAGCAGAGGGGCCGAGAGCTATGGCTACACCTTC.

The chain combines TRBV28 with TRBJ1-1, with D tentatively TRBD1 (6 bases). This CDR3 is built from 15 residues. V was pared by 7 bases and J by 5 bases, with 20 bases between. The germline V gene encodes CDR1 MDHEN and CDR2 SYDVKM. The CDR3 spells CASTPPGGGGTEAFF. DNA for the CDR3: TGTGCCAGCACCCCCCCGGGGGGAGGGGGGACTGAAGCTTTCTTT.

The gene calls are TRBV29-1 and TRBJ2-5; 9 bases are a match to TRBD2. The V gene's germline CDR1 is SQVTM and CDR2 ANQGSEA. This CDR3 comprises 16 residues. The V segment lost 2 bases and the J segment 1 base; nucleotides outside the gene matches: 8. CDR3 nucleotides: TGCAGCGTTGAATTTGTCCTTAGCGGGAGCCAAGAGACCCAGTACTTC. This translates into CSVEFVLSGSQETQYF.

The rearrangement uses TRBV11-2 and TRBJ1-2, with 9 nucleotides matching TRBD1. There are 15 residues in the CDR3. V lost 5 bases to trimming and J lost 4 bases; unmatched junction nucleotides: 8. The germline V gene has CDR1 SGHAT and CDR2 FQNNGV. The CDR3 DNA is TGTGCCAGCAGCGCACAGGGGGCGCAGAGCTATGGCTACACCTTC. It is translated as CASSAQGAQSYGYTF.

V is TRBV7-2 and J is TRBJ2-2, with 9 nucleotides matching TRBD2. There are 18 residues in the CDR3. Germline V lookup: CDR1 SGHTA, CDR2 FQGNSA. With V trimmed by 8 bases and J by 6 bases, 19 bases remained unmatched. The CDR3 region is CASQTGGRASREAGELFF. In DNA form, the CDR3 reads TGTGCCAGCCAAACGGGCGGGAGGGCCTCACGGGAGGCCGGGGAGCTGTTTTTT.

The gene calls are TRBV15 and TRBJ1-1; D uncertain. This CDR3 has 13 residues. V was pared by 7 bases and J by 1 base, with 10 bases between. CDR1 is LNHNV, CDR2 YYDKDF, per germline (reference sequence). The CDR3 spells CATTTGKNTEAFF. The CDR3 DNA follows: TGTGCCACCACTACCGGGAAGAACACTGAAGCTTTCTTT.